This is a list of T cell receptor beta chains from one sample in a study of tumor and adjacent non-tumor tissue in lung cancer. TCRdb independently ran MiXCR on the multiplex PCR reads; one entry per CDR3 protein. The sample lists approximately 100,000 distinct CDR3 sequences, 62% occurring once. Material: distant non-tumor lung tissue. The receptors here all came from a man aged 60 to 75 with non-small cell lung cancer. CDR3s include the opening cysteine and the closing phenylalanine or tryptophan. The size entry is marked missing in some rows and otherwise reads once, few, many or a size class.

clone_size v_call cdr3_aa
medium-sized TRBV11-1 CASSPSRGTGELFF
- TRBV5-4 CASSLLVGANVLTF
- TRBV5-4 CTSNMGGDRVRNTEAFF
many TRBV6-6 CASRRQGVTEAFF
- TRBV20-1 CSAKSDGYISPLHF
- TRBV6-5 CASFGQGQSRGYTF
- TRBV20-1 CSALGILTRTDTQYF
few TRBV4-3 CASSQTREDYNEQSF
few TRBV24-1 CTTSDVDTYGGYTF
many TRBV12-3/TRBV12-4 CASSDRGPGELFF
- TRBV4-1 CVSSQESSLNEETQNF
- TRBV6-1 CASSVPDGRAYEQFF
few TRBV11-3 CASSGNRGGYTF
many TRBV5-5 CASSLSGDRRNTEAFF
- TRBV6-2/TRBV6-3 CASSTPIIAGDIEQFF
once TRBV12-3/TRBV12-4 CASSGTGGAGTEAFF
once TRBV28 CASSLSLVNYGYTF
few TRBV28 CASMHGESGYTF
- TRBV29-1 CSVRTSTTGQMYTIYF
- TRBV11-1 CASIFSVTEAFF
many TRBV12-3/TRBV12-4 CASSWSTSGRNTGELFF
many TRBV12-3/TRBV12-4 CASSLAGAKNEQFF
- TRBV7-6 CASSLLRDEQYF
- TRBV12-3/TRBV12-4 CASTYQGNQPQRF
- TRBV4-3 CASGQGVDRDYEQFF
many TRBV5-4 CASSLGQGLAISEQYF
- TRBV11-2 CASSLEVTGSNARELSF
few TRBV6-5 CASSRGKDGYTF
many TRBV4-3 CASSQVRGGMQPQHF
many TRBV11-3 CASSEGLWDTGELFF
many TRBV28 CASTFAGFMMATNEKLFF
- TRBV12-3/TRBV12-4 CASSLWGRDDSLLHF
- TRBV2 CASSSQREGVGDTQYF
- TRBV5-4 CASSQRQGTYNEQFF
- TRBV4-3 CASNQVGGGETRYF
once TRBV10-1 CASSERAGGADTQYF
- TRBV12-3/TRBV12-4 CANSDQYIQYF
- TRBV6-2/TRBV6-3 CTSSHWAETQYF
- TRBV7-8 CVSSFQGAAFEQYF
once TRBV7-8 CASPRLRGDEQFF
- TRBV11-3 CASSWEGLAYERLF
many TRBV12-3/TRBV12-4 CASSSSGRFSYNEQFF
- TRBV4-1 CASSRDRGDGEKLFF
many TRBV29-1 CSVEGRGISYNEQFF
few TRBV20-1 CSADSRSLTAFF
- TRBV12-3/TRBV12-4 CASSFQILRSGASVLTF
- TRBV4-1 CASRQDPGNSKQPQHF
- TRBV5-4 CVSISGTSGKGEQFF
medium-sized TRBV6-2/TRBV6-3 CASSIGTSTNPWRETQYF
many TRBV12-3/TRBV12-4 CASSFPGTDTQYF
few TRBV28 CASSSPPRGDSYEQYF